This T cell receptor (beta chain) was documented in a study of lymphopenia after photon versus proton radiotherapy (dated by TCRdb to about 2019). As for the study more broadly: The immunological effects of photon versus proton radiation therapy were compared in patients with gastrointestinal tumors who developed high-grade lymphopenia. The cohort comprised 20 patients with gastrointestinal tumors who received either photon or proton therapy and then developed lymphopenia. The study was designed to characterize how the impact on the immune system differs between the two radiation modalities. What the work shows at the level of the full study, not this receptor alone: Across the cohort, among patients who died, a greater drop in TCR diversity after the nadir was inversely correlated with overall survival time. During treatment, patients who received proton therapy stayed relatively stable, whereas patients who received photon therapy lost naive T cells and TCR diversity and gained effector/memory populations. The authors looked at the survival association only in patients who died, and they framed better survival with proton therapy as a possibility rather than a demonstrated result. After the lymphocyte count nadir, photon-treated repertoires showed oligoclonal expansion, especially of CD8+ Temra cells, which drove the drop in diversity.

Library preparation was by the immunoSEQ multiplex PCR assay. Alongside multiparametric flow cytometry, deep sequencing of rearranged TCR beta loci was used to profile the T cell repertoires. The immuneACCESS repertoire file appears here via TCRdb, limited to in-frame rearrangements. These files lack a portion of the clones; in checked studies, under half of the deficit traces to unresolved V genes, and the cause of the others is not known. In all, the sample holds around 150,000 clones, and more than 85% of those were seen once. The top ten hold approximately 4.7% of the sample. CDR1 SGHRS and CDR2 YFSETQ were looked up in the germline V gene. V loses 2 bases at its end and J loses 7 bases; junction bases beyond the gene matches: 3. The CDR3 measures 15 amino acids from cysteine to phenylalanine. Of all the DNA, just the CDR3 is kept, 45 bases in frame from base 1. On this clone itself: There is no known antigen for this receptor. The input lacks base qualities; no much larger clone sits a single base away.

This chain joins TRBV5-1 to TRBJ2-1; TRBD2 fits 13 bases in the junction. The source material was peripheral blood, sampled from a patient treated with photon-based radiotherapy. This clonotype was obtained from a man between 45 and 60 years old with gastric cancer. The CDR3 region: CASSFGLAGVNEQFF. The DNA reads TGCGCCAGCAGCTTTGGACTAGCGGGAGTGAATGAGCAGTTCTTC.